The 16 T cell receptor beta chains presented below share a single source sample, sequenced in a study of cytomegalovirus exposure and HLA in healthy donors. The PCR contained 60 Vbeta and 13 Jbeta primers. Data came from immunoSEQ multiplex PCR; TCRdb stores just in-frame clones and leaves some out. Altogether some 140,000 clones are present, 70% to 85% being singletons, with the ten largest covering approximately 2.1%. Material: PBMCs. Source of these receptors: a man aged 30 to 39 in good health and CMV-seronegative.

V gene TRBV27 combines with J gene TRBJ1-3; D uncertain. Germline values: CDR1 MNHEY, CDR2 SMNVEV (reference sequence). The CDR3 runs 14 residues. V shed 7 bases and J shed 2 bases, with 12 bases lying between them. The CDR3 loop is CASMSGLAGNTIYF. DNA for the CDR3: TGTGCCAGCATGTCCGGGTTAGCTGGAAACACCATATATTTT.

The genes are TRBV5-4 and TRBJ2-2; D uncertain. The CDR3 loop spans 14 amino acids. The germline V gene encodes CDR1 SGHNT and CDR2 YYREEE (reference sequence). Trimming took off 4 bases at V and 3 bases at J, with 10 bases between the two ends. The CDR3 DNA sequence: TGTGCCAGCAGCCTACCGACTGACACCGGGGAGCTGTTTTTT. It is translated as CASSLPTDTGELFF. The entire variable domain, with the rest obtained from reference TRBV5-4 and TRBJ2-2, is as follows: ETGVTQSPTHLIKTRGQQVTLRCSSQSGHNTVSWYQQALGQGPQFIFQYYREEENGRGNFPPRFSGLQFPNYSSELNVNALELDDSALYLCASSLPTDTGELFFGEGSRLTVL.

In the case of this clone: The same CDR3 also results from other DNA sequences found in this sample. The chain links TRBV5-1 to TRBJ2-7, with 9 positions matching TRBD1. The germline gives CDR1 SGHRS, CDR2 YFSETQ. There are 14 residues in the CDR3. The ends lost 3 bases at V and 4 bases at J; junction bases unmatched: 5. The DNA for the CDR3 is TGCGCCAGCAGCTCCGGGACAGGGACGTACGAGCAGTACTTC. Amino acids: CASSSGTGTYEQYF.

This chain uses TRBV4-3 with TRBJ1-2; the D is unclear. Deletions cut 0 bases from V and 2 bases from J, with 13 bases between. Germline values: CDR1 LGHNA, CDR2 YSLEER. This CDR3 comprises 16 residues. CDR3 protein: CASSQEYRRLNYGYTF. Here the CDR3 DNA reads TGCGCCAGCAGCCAAGAGTATAGGAGGTTGAACTATGGCTACACCTTC.

The V call is TRBV7-6, the J call TRBJ2-7; 9 positions agree with TRBD1. The CDR3 runs 16 residues. Germline-derived CDR1 and CDR2 are SGHVS and FNYEAQ. V gave up 1 base and J gave up 5 bases; unmatched junction bases: 9. The chain's CDR3 is CASSLGPGQGEDEQYF. The DNA of the CDR3 is TGTGCCAGCAGCTTAGGGCCGGGACAGGGAGAAGACGAGCAGTACTTC. The full variable domain, in which reference TRBV7-6 and TRBJ2-7 provide the parts outside the CDR3, is GAGVSQSPRYKVTKRGQDVALRCDPISGHVSLYWYRQALGQGPEFLTYFNYEAQQDKSGLPNDRFSAERPEGSISTLTIQRTEQRDSAMYRCASSLGPGQGEDEQYFGPGTRLTVT.

V usage is TRBV7-9 and J usage is TRBJ2-2; 11 bases agree with TRBD1. The germline CDR1 and CDR2 sequences are SEHNR and FQNEAQ (reference sequence). This CDR3 spans 15 amino acids. Trimming took 5 bases from V and 4 from J; bases not matched to a gene: 3. This CDR3 is CASSVGTGGTGELFF. The CDR3 DNA reads TGTGCCAGCAGCGTTGGGACAGGGGGCACCGGGGAGCTGTTTTTT.

The genes are TRBV7-9 and TRBJ2-3; TRBD2 matches 10 bases. This CDR3 spans 15 amino acids. Germline CDR1 and CDR2: SEHNR and FQNEAQ (reference sequence). With 7 bases clipped from V and 1 base from J, the junction kept 5 bases outside the gene matches. The CDR3 bases are TGTGCCAGCACCATAGGGACTAGCGGCACAGATACGCAGTATTTT. This translates into CASTIGTSGTDTQYF.

The chain has TRBV5-4 and TRBJ2-7; TRBD1 is a possible D gene (7 bases). The germline CDR1 and CDR2 sequences are SGHNT and YYREEE (reference sequence). The CDR3 runs 15 residues. Trimming shortened V by 4 bases and J by 1 base, and 15 bases separated the two germline ends. For the CDR3, the DNA is TGTGCCAGCAGCCCAGGGGGGATCGGGTCCTACGAGCAGTACTTC. This gives the protein CASSPGGIGSYEQYF. Full variable domain (missing parts from reference TRBV5-4 and TRBJ2-7): ETGVTQSPTHLIKTRGQQVTLRCSSQSGHNTVSWYQQALGQGPQFIFQYYREEENGRGNFPPRFSGLQFPNYSSELNVNALELDDSALYLCASSPGGIGSYEQYFGPGTRLTVT.

The rearrangement joins TRBV6-6 to TRBJ1-1, with D perhaps matching TRBD1 (5 bases). V was cut by 0 bases and J by 7 bases, with 9 bases left in between. CDR3 length: 13 residues. Germline V gene sequence: CDR1 MNHNY, CDR2 SVGAGI (reference sequence). CDR3 sequence (DNA): TGTGCCAGCAGTTACTCGACGGGGGGTGAAGCTTTCTTT. Its protein product is CASSYSTGGEAFF.

The chain combines TRBV7-9 with TRBJ2-1, with 8 bases matching TRBD2. After removal of 5 bases from V and 7 bases from J, the junction contained 16 bases not matched to a gene. Germline V CDR1 and CDR2: SEHNR, FQNEAQ (reference sequence). The CDR3 is 17 amino acids. The CDR3 loop reads CASSRAAGAYPGNEQFF. CDR3 bases: TGTGCCAGCAGCCGCGCAGCGGGGGCATACCCGGGGAATGAGCAGTTCTTC.

This rearrangement joins TRBV5-1 to TRBJ1-2; perhaps TRBD1 as D (5 bases). The germline CDR1 and CDR2 sequences are SGHRS and YFSETQ. This CDR3 comprises 14 residues. The V end was cut by 4 bases, the J end by 6 bases, with 16 bases between. The CDR3 sequence is CASSQRGTPDGYTF. In nucleotides, the CDR3 is TGCGCCAGCAGCCAGCGCGGGACCCCTGATGGCTACACCTTC.

This clone was counted only a few times. Here the CDR3 DNA reads TGTGCCAGCAGCCCGGACAGCCAAGAGACCCAGTACTTC. It is translated as CASSPDSQETQYF. The chain couples TRBV4-2 to TRBJ2-5; maybe TRBD1 (6 bases). This CDR3 is built from 13 residues. CDR1 and CDR2 from the germline V gene are LGHNA and YNFKEQ. Trimming removed 4 bases from V and 1 base from J, with 7 bases in between.

In its sample, this clone was seen a few times. The V and J genes are TRBV29-1 and TRBJ2-5, with a weak D call TRBD2 (6 bases). Trimming removed 4 bases at V and 4 bases at J, with 16 bases between. Germline V gene sequence: CDR1 SQVTM, CDR2 ANQGSEA. This CDR3 has 14 residues. The CDR3 protein is CSVAVGGWGETQYF. CDR3 nucleotides: TGCAGCGTTGCCGTCGGGGGATGGGGAGAGACCCAGTACTTC. Using reference TRBV29-1 and TRBJ2-5 for the parts outside the CDR3, the full variable domain is SAVISQKPSRDICQRGTSLTIQCQVDSQVTMMFWYRQQPGQSLTLIATANQGSEATYESGFVIDKFPISRPNLTFSTLTVSNMSPEDSSIYLCSVAVGGWGETQYFGPGTRLLVL.

The chain couples TRBV27 to TRBJ1-6; D is ambiguous. The CDR3 is 13 amino acids. Per the germline V gene, CDR1 is MNHEY and CDR2 is SMNVEV (reference sequence). The V and J ends lost 6 bases and 7 bases respectively, with 10 bases between them. The CDR3 is CASRQRGNSPLHF. CDR3 nucleotide sequence: TGTGCCAGCAGGCAGCGCGGGAATTCACCCCTCCACTTT.

V gene TRBV4-2 combines with J gene TRBJ2-1, with 9 bases lining up with TRBD2. The ends lost 4 bases at V and 12 bases at J; junction bases unmatched: 13. Per the germline V gene, CDR1 is LGHNA and CDR2 is YNFKEQ. CDR3 length equals 15 residues. The CDR3, as DNA: TGTGCCAGCAGCCTACGACTAGCGGACCACGGGGGGCAGTTCTTC. The encoded protein is CASSLRLADHGGQFF.

The rearrangement links TRBV5-5 to TRBJ1-1; D might be TRBD1 (6 bases). The CDR3 spans 16 residues. Trimming shortened V by 1 base and J by 4 bases, and 17 bases separated the two germline ends. Per germline, CDR1 SGHKS and CDR2 YYEKEE (reference sequence). In DNA, the CDR3 is TGTGCCAGCAGCTTGCAGGGTGGGGGCCTAGGCACTGAAGCTTTCTTT. Protein: CASSLQGGGLGTEAFF.